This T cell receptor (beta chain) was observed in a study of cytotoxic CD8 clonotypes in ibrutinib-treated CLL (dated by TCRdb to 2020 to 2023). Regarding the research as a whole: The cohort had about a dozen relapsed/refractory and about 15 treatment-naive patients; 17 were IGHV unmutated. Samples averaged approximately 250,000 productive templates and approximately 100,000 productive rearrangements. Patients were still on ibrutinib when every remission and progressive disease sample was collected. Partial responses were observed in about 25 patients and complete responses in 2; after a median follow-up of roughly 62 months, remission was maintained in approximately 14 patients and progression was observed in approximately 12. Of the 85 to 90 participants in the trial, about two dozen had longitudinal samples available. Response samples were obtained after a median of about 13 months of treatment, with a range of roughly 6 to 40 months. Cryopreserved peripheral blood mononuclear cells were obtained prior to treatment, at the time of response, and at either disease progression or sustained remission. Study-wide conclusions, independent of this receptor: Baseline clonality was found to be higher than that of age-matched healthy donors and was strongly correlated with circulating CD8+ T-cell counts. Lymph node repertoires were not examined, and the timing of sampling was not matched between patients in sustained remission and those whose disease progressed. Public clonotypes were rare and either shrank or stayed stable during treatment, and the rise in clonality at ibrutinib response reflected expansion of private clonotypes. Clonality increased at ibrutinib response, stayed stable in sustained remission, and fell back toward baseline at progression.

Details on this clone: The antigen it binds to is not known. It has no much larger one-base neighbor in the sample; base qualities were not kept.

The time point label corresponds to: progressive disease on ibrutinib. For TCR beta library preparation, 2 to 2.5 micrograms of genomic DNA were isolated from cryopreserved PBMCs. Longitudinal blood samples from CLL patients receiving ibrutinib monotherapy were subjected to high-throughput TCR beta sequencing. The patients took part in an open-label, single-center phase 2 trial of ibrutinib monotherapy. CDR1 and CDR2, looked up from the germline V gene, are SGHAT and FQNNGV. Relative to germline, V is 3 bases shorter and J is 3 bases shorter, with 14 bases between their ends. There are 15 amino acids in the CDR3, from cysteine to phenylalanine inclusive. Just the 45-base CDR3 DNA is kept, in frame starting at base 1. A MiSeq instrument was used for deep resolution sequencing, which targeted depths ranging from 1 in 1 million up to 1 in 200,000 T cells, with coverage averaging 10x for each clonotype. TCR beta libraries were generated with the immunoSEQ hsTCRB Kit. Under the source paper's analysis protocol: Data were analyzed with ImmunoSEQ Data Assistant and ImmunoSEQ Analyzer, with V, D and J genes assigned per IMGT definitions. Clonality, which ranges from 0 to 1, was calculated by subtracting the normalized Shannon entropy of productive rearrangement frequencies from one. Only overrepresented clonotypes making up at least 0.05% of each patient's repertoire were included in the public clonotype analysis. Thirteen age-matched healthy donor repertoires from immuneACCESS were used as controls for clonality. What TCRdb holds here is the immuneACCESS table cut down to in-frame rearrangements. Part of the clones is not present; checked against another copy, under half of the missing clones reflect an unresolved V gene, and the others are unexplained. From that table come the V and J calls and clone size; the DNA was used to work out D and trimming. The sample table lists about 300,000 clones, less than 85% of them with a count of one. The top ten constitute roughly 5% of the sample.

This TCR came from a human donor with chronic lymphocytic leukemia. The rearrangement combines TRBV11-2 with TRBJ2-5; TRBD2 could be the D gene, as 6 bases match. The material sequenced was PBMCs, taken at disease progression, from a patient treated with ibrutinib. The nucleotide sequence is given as TGTGCCAGCAGCTTTCGTCCGCGGGGCGAAGAGACCCAGTACTTC. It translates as CASSFRPRGEETQYF.